Each of the 9 T cell receptor beta chains below was sequenced from the same sample in a study of shared clonotypes between healthy human individuals. Generated by immunoSEQ multiplex PCR, the TCRdb table keeps only in-frame clones and is missing some. The sample carries 2 million to 3 million clones, over 85% recorded once. The sequenced sample was naive CD4+ T cells from PBMCs. Subset denoted: CD45RA+ positively selected. Receptors originate from a man aged 18 to 35 in good health. Some clones in this sample may be carry-over from other donors' samples.

V gene TRBV9 combines with J gene TRBJ1-4; D remains ambiguous. Germline CDR1 reads SGDLS; CDR2 reads YYNGEE. There are 15 residues in the CDR3. The germline V and J ends were trimmed by 0 bases and 3 bases, with 9 bases remaining between them. The CDR3 reads CASSVGTEANEKLFF. The CDR3 DNA sequence: TGTGCCAGCAGCGTAGGGACGGAGGCTAATGAAAAACTGTTTTTT.

This chain uses TRBV7-3 with TRBJ2-1, with D possibly being TRBD2 (6 bases). The CDR3 covers 15 residues. From germline, CDR1 is SGHTA and CDR2 FQGTGA. V was shortened by 5 bases and J by 5 bases, with 16 bases between the two germline ends. CDR3 nucleotide sequence: TGTGCCAGCAGCCCACCGGGAGTTCGGAACAATGAGCAGTTCTTC. Protein product: CASSPPGVRNNEQFF. Based on the CDR3 plus reference TRBV7-3 and TRBJ2-1, the full variable domain is GAGVSQTPSNKVTEKGKYVELRCDPISGHTALYWYRQSLGQGPEFLIYFQGTGAADDSGLPNDRFFAVRPEGSVSTLKIQRTERGDSAVYLCASSPPGVRNNEQFFGPGTRLTVL.

The chain has TRBV28 and TRBJ2-1; a weak D match, TRBD2 (6 bases). The CDR3 is 14 residues long. Germline CDR1 and CDR2: MDHEN and SYDVKM. Trimming cost V 6 bases and J 6 bases, with 15 bases left between them. In DNA form, the CDR3 reads TGTGCCAGCAGCCGGGGGACTCGTATCAATGAGCAGTTCTTC. Translated, it gives CASSRGTRINEQFF. The whole variable domain, remainder taken from reference TRBV28 and TRBJ2-1, is DVKVTQSSRYLVKRTGEKVFLECVQDMDHENMFWYRQDPGLGLRLIYFSYDVKMKEKGDIPEGYSVSREKKERFSLILESASTNQTSMYLCASSRGTRINEQFFGPGTRLTVL.

V gene TRBV11-2 combines with J gene TRBJ2-3; D not resolved. Germline V gene data show CDR1 as SGHAT and CDR2 as FQNNGV. This CDR3 region has 13 residues. Trimming stripped 6 bases from V and 0 bases from J, with 7 bases between. This CDR3 reads CASRADSTDTQYF. Here the CDR3 DNA reads TGTGCCAGCAGAGCAGATAGCACAGATACGCAGTATTTT. Full variable domain (missing parts from reference TRBV11-2 and TRBJ2-3): EAGVAQSPRYKIIEKRQSVAFWCNPISGHATLYWYQQILGQGPKLLIQFQNNGVVDDSQLPKDRFSAERLKGVDSTLKIQPAKLEDSAVYLCASRADSTDTQYFGPGTRLTVL.

The DNA of the CDR3 is TGTGCCAGCTGGTTAGCGGGGAGCACAGATACGCAGTATTTT. This translates into CASWLAGSTDTQYF. The chain couples TRBV6-1 to TRBJ2-3, with TRBD2 identical over 8 bases. V lost 8 bases to trimming and J lost 0 bases; unmatched junction nucleotides: 4. This CDR3 comprises 14 residues. Germline CDR1 and CDR2: MNHNS and SASEGT.

This clone was picked up one time. The rearrangement links TRBV6-6 to TRBJ1-4, with 7 bases identical to TRBD1. Trimming cost V 6 bases and J 5 bases; bases outside gene matches: 3. CDR3 length equals 13 residues. Germline CDR1 MNHNY, CDR2 SVGAGI (reference sequence). CDR3 sequence: CASRADRNEKLFF. The CDR3 DNA reads as TGTGCCAGCAGGGCGGACAGGAATGAAAAACTGTTTTTT.

The chain employs TRBV7-2 and TRBJ2-5; D unresolved. The CDR3 consists of 14 residues. CDR1 is SGHTA and CDR2 is FQGNSA in the germline V gene. V lost 4 bases, J lost 5 bases, and 14 bases lay in between. The CDR3 reads CASSSTARRETQYF. The CDR3 bases are TGTGCCAGCAGCTCCACGGCCCGAAGGGAGACCCAGTACTTC.

The V gene is TRBV6-5, the J gene TRBJ1-1; D is perhaps TRBD1 (6 bases). Germline lookup yields CDR1 MNHEY and CDR2 SVGAGI. This CDR3 comprises 16 residues. Trimming removed 0 bases from V and 5 bases from J, with 16 bases in between. The CDR3 DNA sequence: TGTGCCAGCAGTTACTCGGCTGGGGGGCAGTGGACTGAAGCTTTCTTT. Encoded protein: CASSYSAGGQWTEAFF.

In regard to this clone: Other DNA sequences within the sample encode an identical CDR3. This rearrangement joins TRBV7-2 to TRBJ2-3, with D maybe TRBD2 (5 bases). This CDR3 is built from 15 residues. Germline CDR1 SGHTA, CDR2 FQGNSA. Between the trimmed V and J ends, which lost 1 base and 2 bases, there was a span of 10 bases. DNA of the CDR3: TGTGCCAGCAGCTTAGGGACGGGGTCCACAGATACGCAGTATTTT. Translating gives CASSLGTGSTDTQYF.